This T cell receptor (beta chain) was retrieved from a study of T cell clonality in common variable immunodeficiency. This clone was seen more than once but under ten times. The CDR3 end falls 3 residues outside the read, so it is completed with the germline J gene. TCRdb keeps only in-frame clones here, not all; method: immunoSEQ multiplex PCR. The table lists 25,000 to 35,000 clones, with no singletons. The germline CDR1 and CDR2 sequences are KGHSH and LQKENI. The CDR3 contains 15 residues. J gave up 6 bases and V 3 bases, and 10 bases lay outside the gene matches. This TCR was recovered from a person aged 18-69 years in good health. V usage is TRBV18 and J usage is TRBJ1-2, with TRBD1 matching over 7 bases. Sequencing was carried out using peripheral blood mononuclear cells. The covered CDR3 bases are TGTGCCAGCTCACCCAGGGTGGGGGACAGAGATGGC. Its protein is CASSPRVGDRDG. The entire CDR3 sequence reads CASSPRVGDRDGYTF.